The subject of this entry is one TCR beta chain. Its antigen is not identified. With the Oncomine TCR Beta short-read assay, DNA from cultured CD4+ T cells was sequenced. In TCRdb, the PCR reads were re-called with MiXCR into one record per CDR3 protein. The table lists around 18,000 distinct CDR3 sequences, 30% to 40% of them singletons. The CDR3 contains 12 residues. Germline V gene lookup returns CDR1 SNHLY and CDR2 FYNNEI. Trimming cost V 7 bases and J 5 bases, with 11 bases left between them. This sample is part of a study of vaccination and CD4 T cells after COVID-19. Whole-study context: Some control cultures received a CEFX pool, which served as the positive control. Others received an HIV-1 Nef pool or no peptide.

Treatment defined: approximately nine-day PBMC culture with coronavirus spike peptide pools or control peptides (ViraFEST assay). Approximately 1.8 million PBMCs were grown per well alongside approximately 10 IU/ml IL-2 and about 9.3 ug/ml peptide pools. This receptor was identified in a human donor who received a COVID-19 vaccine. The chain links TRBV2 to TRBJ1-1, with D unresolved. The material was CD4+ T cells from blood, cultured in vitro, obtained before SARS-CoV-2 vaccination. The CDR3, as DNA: TGTGCCAGCACAAGCGATGAGACTGAAGCTTTCTTT. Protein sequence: CASTSDETEAFF. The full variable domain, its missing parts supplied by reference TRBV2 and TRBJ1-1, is EPEVTQTPSHQVTQMGQEVILRCVPISNHLYFYWYRQILGQKVEFLVSFYNNEISEKSEIFDDQFSVERPDGSNFTLKIRSTKLEDSAMYFCASTSDETEAFFGQGTRLTVV.